This TCR beta chain was profiled in a study of CD8+ T cells in alopecia areata (dated by TCRdb to the late 2010s). In the study overall: The treated patients, all with moderate-to-severe alopecia areata, were enrolled in an open-label pilot trial of oral tofacitinib given at 5 to 10 mg twice daily. Patients stayed on tofacitinib for 6 to 18 months and then had 6 months of follow-up off drug so that delayed response and recurrence could be assessed. For the treated patients, the SALT score, which quantifies what percentage of scalp surface area is affected, served as the measure of disease severity. The study used high-throughput TCRbeta sequencing to examine T cell clonal expansion in alopecia areata, in both the C3H/HeJ mouse model and human patients. On the human side, TCRbeta sequencing was run on scalp tissue and on sorted CD4+ and CD8+ peripheral blood T cells from healthy controls and from alopecia areata patients with either patchy or totalis/universalis disease. Patients on tofacitinib were biopsied at baseline and after 4 and 24 weeks of treatment, and several of the patients also had a later scalp biopsy. Scalp clonality was compared across normal scalp (n=4), patchy alopecia areata scalp (n=8), and alopecia totalis/universalis scalp (n=8). RNA was obtained with the PAXgene miRNA kit for fixed scalp, the miRNeasy kit for PBMCs, and the RNeasy kit for mouse skin. immunoSEQ multiplex PCR using 35 Vbeta forward primers and 13 Jbeta reverse primers was used to amplify TCRbeta CDR3 regions.

The germline V gene yields SGDLS for CDR1 and YYNGEE for CDR2. Its CDR3 holds 14 amino acids, cysteine through phenylalanine. Solely the CDR3 DNA is kept, with 42 bases framed from the first base. Trimming at the junction amounts to 1 base on V and 4 bases on J, and the germline ends lie 11 bases apart. With regard to this clone: It lacks a known antigen. No base quality information exists; no much larger clone differs at one position.

Library creation used the immunoSEQ multiplex PCR assay. To provide template for TCR sequencing, every sample had RNA extracted and reverse transcribed into cDNA. SuperScript III was used to make first-strand cDNA, primed with a 2:1 mix of oligo-dT and random hexamers. A synthetic immune receptor repertoire was used to measure amplification bias, and any remaining bias was corrected computationally. The source study handled its data this way. Raw reads were preprocessed for error removal, and CDR3 was defined according to IMGT conventions as running from the conserved cysteine to phenylalanine. Clonality was computed as 1 minus the Shannon entropy, with the entropy normalized by log2 of the number of productive unique TCRs. CD4 or CD8 identity of scalp clones was inferred by cross-referencing scalp TCRbeta sequences with sorted blood CD4 and CD8 repertoires. This is the immuneACCESS table as TCRdb keeps it, with only in-frame sequences that have V and J called. A part of the clones is gone; compared with another copy, unresolved V genes explain less than half, and the rest is unexplained. The DNA was the basis for D and trimming; V, J and clone size are from that table. The sample yields about 140,000 clones; more than 85% were counted once. The ten largest account for less than 15% of the sample.

Overall study results and their limits: Because the treated cohort was small and had only one nonresponder, larger studies are needed to examine links between baseline CD8+ expansion and response. Compared with normal scalp, lesional scalp had higher clonality and more expanded CD8+ clones, particularly in alopecia totalis/universalis, a pattern that suggests antigenic drive. During tofacitinib treatment, many expanded lesional clones stuck around in both scalp and blood, and this persistence may partly explain why relapse happens after treatment is stopped. Unlike mouse skin, where gammadelta T cells dominate, normal human skin contains resident alphabeta T cells that get sequenced too, which complicates analysis of the scalp TCR repertoire. Scalp clonality and the number of expanded CD8+ clones among the top 100 scalp clones were significantly decreased by tofacitinib. TCR sequences shared between patients were less clear than in mice, possibly partly because of HLA diversity in the patient population.

The label giving this sample's time point can be read as: 4 weeks on oral tofacitinib. In light of the paper, this sample's treatment or condition label describes: oral pan-JAK inhibitor, 5-10 mg twice daily. Peripheral blood and lesional scalp punch biopsies were obtained from patients with alopecia areata. PBMCs were isolated by density centrifugation and stained for CD3, CD4 and CD8, after which CD4+ and CD8+ T cells were sorted on a FACSAria. Here the sequenced sample was CD8+ T cells sorted from blood, taken at week 4, from a patient treated with tofacitinib. The V and J segments used are TRBV9 and TRBJ1-1, with a tentative D gene TRBD1 over 5 matching bases. The clonotype originates from a human donor with alopecia areata. The base sequence is TGTGCCAGCAGCGTATGGGGGGAGGGCACTGAAGCTTTCTTT. Translation gives CASSVWGEGTEAFF.